This T cell receptor beta chain is drawn from a study of T-cell memory formation after mild COVID-19. TCRdb called the 5' RACE reads again in MiXCR, with one record for every CDR3 protein. Here the sample spans roughly 50,000 distinct CDR3 sequences, 9.5% to 15% being singletons. The source material was PBMCs or a T cell subset sorted from them (not recorded which). This receptor was obtained from a man between 18 and 35 years old who had mild COVID-19 (a few samples of this study predate the infection). Cell type and time point are not known.

The CDR3 DNA follows: TGTGCCAGCAGACGACAGTTAAACACTGAAGCTTTCTTT. Its translation: CASRRQLNTEAFF. The gene calls are TRBV6-5 and TRBJ1-1, with D perhaps matching TRBD1 (5 bases). V gave up 6 bases and J gave up 2 bases, with 10 bases separating them. Germline CDR1 is MNHEY and CDR2 is SVGAGI. The CDR3 contains 13 residues.